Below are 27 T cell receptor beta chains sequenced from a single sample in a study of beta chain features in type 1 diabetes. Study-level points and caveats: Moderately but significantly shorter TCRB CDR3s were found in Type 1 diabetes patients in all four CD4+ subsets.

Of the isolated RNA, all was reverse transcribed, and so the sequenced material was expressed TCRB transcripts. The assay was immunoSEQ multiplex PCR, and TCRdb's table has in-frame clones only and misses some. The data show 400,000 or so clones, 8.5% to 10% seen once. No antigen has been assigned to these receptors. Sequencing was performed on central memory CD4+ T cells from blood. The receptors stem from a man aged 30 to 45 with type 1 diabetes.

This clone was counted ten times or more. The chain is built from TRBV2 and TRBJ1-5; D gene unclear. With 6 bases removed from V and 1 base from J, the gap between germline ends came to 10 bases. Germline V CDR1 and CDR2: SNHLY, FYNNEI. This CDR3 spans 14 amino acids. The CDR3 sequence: CASSWTVSNQPQHF. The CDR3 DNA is TGTGCCAGCAGCTGGACGGTGAGCAATCAGCCCCAGCATTTT.

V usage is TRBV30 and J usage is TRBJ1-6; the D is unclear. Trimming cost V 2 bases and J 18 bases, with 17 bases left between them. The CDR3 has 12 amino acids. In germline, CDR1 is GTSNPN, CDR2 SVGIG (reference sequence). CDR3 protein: CAWSMDGLLPHF. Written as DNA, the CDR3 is TGTGCCTGGAGTATGGACGGCCTCTTGCCCCACTTT.

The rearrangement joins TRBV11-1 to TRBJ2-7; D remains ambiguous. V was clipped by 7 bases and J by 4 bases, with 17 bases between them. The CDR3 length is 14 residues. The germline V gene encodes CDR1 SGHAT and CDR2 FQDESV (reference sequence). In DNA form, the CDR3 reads TGTGCCAGCATCGACGACAACTCGCGGTACGAGCAGTACTTC. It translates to CASIDDNSRYEQYF.

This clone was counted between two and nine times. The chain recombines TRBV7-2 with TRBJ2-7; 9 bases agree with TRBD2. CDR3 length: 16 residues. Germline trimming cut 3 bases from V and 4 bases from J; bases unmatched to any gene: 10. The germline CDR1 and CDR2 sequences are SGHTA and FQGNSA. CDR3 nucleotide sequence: TGTGCCAGCAGCTTTATAGGGCGGGAGGGCCGTTACGAGCAGTACTTC. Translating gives CASSFIGREGRYEQYF.

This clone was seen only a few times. CDR3 amino acids: CASSLRGYRGRSTDTQYF. The CDR3, as DNA: TGTGCCAGCAGCTTAAGAGGGTACAGGGGCCGTAGCACAGATACGCAGTATTTT. This rearrangement joins TRBV11-1 to TRBJ2-3; 7 bases are a match to TRBD1. This CDR3 region has 18 residues. CDR1 is SGHAT and CDR2 is FQDESV in the germline V gene (reference sequence). After removal of 2 bases from V and 0 bases from J, the junction contained 11 bases not matched to a gene. The full variable domain, its missing parts supplied by reference TRBV11-1 and TRBJ2-3, is EAEVAQSPRYKITEKSQAVAFWCDPISGHATLYWYRQILGQGPELLVQFQDESVVDDSQLPKDRFSAERLKGVDSTLKIQPAELGDSAMYLCASSLRGYRGRSTDTQYFGPGTRLTVL.

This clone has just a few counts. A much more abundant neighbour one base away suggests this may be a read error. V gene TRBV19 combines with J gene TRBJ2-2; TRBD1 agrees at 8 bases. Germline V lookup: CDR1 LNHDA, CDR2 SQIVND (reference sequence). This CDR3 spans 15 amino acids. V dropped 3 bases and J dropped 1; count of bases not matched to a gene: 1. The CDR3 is CASSMTGVNTGELFF. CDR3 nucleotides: TGTGCCAGTAGTATGACAGGGGTGAACACCGGGGAGCTGTTTTTT.

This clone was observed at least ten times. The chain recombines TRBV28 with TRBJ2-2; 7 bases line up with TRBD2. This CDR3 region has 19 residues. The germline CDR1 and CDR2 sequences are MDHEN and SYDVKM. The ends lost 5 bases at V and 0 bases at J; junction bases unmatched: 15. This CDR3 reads CASSTLLAPLGANTGELFF. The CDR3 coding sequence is TGTGCCAGCAGTACCCTACTAGCGCCCCTGGGCGCGAACACCGGGGAGCTGTTTTTT.

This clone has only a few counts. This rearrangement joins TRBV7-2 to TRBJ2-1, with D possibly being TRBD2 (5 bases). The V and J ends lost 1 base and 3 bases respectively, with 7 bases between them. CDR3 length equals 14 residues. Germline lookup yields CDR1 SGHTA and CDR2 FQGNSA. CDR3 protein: CASSLDGLYNEQFF. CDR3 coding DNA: TGTGCCAGCAGCTTAGATGGACTCTACAATGAGCAGTTCTTC. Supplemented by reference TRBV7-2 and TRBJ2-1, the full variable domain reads GAGVSQSPSNKVTEKGKDVELRCDPISGHTALYWYRQSLGQGLEFLIYFQGNSAPDKSGLPSDRFSAERTGGSVSTLTIQRTQQEDSAVYLCASSLDGLYNEQFFGPGTRLTVL.

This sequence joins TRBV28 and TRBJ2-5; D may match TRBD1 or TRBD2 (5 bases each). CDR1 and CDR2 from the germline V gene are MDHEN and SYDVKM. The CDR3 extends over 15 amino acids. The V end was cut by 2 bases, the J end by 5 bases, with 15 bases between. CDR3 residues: CASSLGLGDWETQYF. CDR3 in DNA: TGTGCCAGCAGTTTAGGTTTGGGGGATTGGGAGACCCAGTACTTC. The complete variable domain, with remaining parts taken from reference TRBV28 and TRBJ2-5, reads DVKVTQSSRYLVKRTGEKVFLECVQDMDHENMFWYRQDPGLGLRLIYFSYDVKMKEKGDIPEGYSVSREKKERFSLILESASTNQTSMYLCASSLGLGDWETQYFGPGTRLLVL.

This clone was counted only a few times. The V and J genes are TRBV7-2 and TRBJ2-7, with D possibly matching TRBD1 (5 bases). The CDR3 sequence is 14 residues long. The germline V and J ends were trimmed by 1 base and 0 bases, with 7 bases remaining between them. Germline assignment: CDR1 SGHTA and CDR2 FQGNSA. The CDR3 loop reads CASSLEGSSYEQYF. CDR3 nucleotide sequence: TGTGCCAGCAGCTTAGAGGGGTCCTCCTACGAGCAGTACTTC.

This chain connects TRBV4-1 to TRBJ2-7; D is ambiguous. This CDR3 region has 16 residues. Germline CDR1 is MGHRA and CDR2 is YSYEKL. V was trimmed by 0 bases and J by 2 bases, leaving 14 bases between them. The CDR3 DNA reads TGCGCCAGCAGCCAAGAAGGCCCCAAACAGCCCTACGAGCAGTACTTC. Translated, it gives CASSQEGPKQPYEQYF.

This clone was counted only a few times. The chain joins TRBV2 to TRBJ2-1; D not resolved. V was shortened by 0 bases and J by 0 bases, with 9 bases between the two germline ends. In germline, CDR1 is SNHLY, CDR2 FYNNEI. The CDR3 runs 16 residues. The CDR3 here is CASSEALPGSYNEQFF. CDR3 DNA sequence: TGTGCCAGCAGTGAAGCGCTTCCAGGCTCCTACAATGAGCAGTTCTTC.

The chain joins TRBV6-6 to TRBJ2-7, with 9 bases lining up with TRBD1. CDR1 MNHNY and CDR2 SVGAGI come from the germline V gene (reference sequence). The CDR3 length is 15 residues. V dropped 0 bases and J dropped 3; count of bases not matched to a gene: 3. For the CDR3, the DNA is TGTGCCAGCAGTTACTCGAGGGACAGGGTCTACGAGCAGTACTTC. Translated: CASSYSRDRVYEQYF.

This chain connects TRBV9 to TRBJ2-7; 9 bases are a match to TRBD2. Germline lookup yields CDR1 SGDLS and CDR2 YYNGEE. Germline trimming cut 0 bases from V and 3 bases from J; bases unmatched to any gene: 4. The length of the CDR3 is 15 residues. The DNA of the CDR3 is TGTGCCAGCAGCGTAGAGGCGGGGGGGCACTACGAGCAGTACTTC. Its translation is CASSVEAGGHYEQYF. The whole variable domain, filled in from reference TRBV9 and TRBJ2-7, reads DSGVTQTPKHLITATGQRVTLRCSPRSGDLSVYWYQQSLDQGLQFLIQYYNGEERAKGNILERFSAQQFPDLHSELNLSSLELGDSALYFCASSVEAGGHYEQYFGPGTRLTVT.

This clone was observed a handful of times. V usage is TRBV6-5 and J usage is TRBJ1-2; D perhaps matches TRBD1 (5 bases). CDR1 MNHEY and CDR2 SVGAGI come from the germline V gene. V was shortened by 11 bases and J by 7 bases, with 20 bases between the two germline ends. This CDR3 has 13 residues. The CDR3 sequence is CAGAGETVRGYTF. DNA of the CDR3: TGTGCCGGGGCCGGAGAGACAGTGCGTGGCTACACCTTC.

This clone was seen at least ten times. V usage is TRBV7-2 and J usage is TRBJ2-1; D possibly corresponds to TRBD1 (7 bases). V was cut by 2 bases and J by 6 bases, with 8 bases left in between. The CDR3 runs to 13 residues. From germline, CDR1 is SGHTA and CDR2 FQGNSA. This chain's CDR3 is CASSLQGGNEQFF. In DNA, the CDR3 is TGTGCCAGCAGCTTACAGGGGGGCAATGAGCAGTTCTTC.

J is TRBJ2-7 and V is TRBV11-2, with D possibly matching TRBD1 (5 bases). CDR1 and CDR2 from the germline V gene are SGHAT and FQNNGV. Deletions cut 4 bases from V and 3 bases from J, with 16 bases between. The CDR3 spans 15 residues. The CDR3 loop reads CASSSLRQGSYEQYF. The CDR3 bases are TGTGCCAGCAGCTCCTTGAGGCAGGGAAGCTACGAGCAGTACTTC.

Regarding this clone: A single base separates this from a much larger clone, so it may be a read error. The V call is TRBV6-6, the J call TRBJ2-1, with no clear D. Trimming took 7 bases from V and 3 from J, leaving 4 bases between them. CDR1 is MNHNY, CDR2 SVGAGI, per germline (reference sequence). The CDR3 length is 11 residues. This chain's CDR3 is CASTYYNEQFF. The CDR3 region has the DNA TGTGCCAGCACCTACTACAATGAGCAGTTCTTC.

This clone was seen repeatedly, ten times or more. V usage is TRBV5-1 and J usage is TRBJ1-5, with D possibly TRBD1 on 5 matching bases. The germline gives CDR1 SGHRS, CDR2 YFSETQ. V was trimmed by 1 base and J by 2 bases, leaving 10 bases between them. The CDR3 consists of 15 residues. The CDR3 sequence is CASSLQGVGNQPQHF. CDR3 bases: TGCGCCAGCAGCTTGCAAGGGGTTGGCAATCAGCCCCAGCATTTT.

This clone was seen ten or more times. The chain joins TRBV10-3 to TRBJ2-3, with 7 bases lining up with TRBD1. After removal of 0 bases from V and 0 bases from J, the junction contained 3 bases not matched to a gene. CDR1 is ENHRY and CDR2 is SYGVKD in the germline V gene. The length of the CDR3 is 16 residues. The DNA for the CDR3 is TGTGCCATCAGTGAGTCGGGACAGCTAAGCACAGATACGCAGTATTTT. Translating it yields CAISESGQLSTDTQYF.

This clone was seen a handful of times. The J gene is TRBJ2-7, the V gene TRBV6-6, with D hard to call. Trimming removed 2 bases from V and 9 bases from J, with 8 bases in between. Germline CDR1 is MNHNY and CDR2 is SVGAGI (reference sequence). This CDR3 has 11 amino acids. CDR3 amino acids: CASSYGQAQYF. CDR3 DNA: TGTGCCAGCAGTTACGGGCAGGCGCAGTACTTC.

CDR3 protein: CASSEWAGEEPQHF. The CDR3 DNA follows: TGCGCCAGCAGTGAGTGGGCAGGGGAAGAGCCCCAGCATTTT. This chain links TRBV10-2 with TRBJ1-5; TRBD1 might be the D (6 bases). The CDR3 has 14 amino acids. From germline, CDR1 is WSHSY and CDR2 SAAADI. Trimming took 1 base from V and 8 from J, leaving 12 bases between them.

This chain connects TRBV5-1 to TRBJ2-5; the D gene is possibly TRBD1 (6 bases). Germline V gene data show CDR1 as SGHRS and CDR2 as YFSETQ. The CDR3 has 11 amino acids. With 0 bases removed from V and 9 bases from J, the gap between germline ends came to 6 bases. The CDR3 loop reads CASSLEGAQYF. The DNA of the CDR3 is TGCGCCAGCAGCTTGGAGGGGGCCCAGTACTTC. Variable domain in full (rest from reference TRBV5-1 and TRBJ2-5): KAGVTQTPRYLIKTRGQQVTLSCSPISGHRSVSWYQQTPGQGLQFLFEYFSETQRNKGNFPGRFSGRQFSNSRSEMNVSTLELGDSALYLCASSLEGAQYFGPGTRLLVL.

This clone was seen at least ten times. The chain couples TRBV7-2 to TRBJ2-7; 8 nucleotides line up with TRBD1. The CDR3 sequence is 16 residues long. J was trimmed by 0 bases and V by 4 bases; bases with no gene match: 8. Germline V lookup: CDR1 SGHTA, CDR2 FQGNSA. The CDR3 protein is CASSSPRGHASYEQYF. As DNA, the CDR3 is TGTGCCAGCAGCTCCCCCAGGGGGCACGCCTCCTACGAGCAGTACTTC.

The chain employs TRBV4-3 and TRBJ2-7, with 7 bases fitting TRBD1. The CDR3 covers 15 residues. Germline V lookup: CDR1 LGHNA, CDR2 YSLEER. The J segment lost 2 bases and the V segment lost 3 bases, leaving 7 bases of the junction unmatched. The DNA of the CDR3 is TGCGCCAGCAGCCAGGCCGGGACAGCCACCTACGAGCAGTACTTC. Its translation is CASSQAGTATYEQYF.

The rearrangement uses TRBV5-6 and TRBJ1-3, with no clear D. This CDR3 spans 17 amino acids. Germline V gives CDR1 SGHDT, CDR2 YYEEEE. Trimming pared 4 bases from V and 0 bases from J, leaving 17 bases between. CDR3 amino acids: CASSRTPDGYSGNTIYF. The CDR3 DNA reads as TGTGCCAGCAGCCGTACCCCGGACGGCTACTCTGGAAACACCATATATTTT.

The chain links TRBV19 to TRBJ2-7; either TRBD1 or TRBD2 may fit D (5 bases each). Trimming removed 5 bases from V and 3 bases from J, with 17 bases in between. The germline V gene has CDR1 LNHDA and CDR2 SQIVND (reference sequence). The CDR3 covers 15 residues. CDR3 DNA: TGTGCCAGTAGTGAAAACCGGGACGGATACTACGAGCAGTACTTC. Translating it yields CASSENRDGYYEQYF. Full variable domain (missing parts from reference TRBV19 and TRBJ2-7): DGGITQSPKYLFRKEGQNVTLSCEQNLNHDAMYWYRQDPGQGLRLIYYSQIVNDFQKGDIAEGYSVSREKKESFPLTVTSAQKNPTAFYLCASSENRDGYYEQYFGPGTRLTVT.